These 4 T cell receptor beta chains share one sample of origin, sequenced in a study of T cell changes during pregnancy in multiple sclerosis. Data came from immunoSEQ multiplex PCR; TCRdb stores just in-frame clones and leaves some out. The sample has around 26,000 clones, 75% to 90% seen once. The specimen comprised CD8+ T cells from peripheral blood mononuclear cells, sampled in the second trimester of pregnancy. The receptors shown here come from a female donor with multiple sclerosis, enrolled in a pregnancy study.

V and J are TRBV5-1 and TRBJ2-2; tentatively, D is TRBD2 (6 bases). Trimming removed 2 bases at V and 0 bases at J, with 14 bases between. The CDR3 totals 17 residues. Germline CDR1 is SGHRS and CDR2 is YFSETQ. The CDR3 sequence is CASSLSLSGANTGELFF. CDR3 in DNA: TGCGCCAGCAGCTTAAGCCTGTCGGGGGCGAACACCGGGGAGCTGTTTTTT.

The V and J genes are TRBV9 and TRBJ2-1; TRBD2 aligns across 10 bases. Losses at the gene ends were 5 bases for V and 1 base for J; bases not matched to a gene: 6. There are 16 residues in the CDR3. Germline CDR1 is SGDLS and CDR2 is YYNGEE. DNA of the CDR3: TGTGCCAGCAGTGAACCGGGACTAGCGTCCTACAATGAGCAGTTCTTC. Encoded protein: CASSEPGLASYNEQFF.

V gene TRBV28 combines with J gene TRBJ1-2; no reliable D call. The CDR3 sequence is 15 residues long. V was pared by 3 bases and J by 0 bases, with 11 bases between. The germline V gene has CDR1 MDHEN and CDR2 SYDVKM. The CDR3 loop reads CASSFTGMANYGYTF. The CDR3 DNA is TGTGCCAGCAGTTTCACGGGGATGGCTAACTATGGCTACACCTTC.

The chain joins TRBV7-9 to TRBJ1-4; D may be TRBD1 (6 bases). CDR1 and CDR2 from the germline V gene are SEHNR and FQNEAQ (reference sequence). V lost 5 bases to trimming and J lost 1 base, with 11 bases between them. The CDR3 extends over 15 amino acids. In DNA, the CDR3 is TGTGCCAGCAGCCCACTACAGGGAACTAATGAAAAACTGTTTTTT. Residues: CASSPLQGTNEKLFF.